This section outlines one T cell receptor (beta chain) sequence together with its context. The data originate from a study of T cell changes during pregnancy in multiple sclerosis. Libraries were prepared by immunoSEQ multiplex PCR; TCRdb keeps only in-frame clonotypes and omits some of them. The sample has some 10,000 clones; more than 80% are singletons. The receptor's source is a female donor in good health, enrolled as a control in a pregnancy study. The sample was CD8+ T cells from peripheral blood mononuclear cells, taken in the third trimester of pregnancy.

The CDR3 sequence: CAWSLISYEQYF. Written as DNA, the CDR3 is TGTGCCTGGAGTCTTATATCCTACGAGCAGTACTTC. This sequence joins TRBV30 and TRBJ2-7, with D unclear. Deletions cut 2 bases from V and 1 base from J, with 6 bases between. Germline V CDR1 and CDR2: GTSNPN, SVGIG (reference sequence). The CDR3 runs 12 residues.